This is a list of T cell receptor beta chains from one sample in a study of blood T cell repertoires in COVID-19. Method: immunoSEQ multiplex PCR; TCRdb's copy keeps in-frame clones and lacks some. The sample records about 150,000 clones, around 90% being singletons. Sequenced input: peripheral blood. These receptors were taken from an older woman with active or convalescent COVID-19. CDR3s include the opening cysteine and the closing phenylalanine or tryptophan. The D gene is left open where the match is weak. Only some rows state a clone size, as once, few, many or a class for expanded clones.

-	TRBV5-8	-	TRBJ1-2	CASSPRSGWGGPFGYGYTF	TGTGCCAGCAGCCCGAGGAGCGGATGGGGGGGCCCTTTCGGCTATGGCTACACCTTC
-	TRBV6-2/TRBV6-3	-	TRBJ1-4	CASSDRRWNEKLFF	TGTGCCAGCAGCGACAGGAGATGGAATGAAAAACTGTTTTTT
-	TRBV7-2	-	TRBJ2-1	CASSLGGAGFF	TGTGCCAGCAGCTTAGGCGGGGCCGGGTTCTTC
-	TRBV15	-	TRBJ2-1	CATSRRNEQFF	TGTGCCACCAGCAGGAGAAATGAGCAGTTCTTC
-	TRBV2	-	TRBJ2-7	CASSDWQGNYEQYF	TGTGCCAGCAGTGATTGGCAGGGGAACTACGAGCAGTACTTC
-	TRBV6-2/TRBV6-3	TRBD1	TRBJ2-1	CASSTMGQGNYNEQFF	TGTGCCAGCAGTACCATGGGACAGGGAAACTACAATGAGCAGTTCTTC
-	TRBV10-3	TRBD1	TRBJ1-3	CAIRKGQGLSGNTIYF	TGTGCCATCAGGAAGGGACAGGGGCTTTCAGGAAACACCATATATTTT
-	TRBV19	TRBD1	TRBJ2-1	CASRQTGGKNEQFF	TGTGCCAGTAGGCAGACAGGGGGCAAGAATGAGCAGTTCTTC
-	TRBV24-1	-	TRBJ1-2	CATSDSDRYYGYTF	TGTGCCACCAGTGATTCCGACAGGTACTATGGCTACACCTTC
-	TRBV5-1	TRBD1	TRBJ2-7	CASSLVGQPVYEQYF	TGCGCCAGCAGCTTGGTGGGACAGCCAGTTTACGAGCAGTACTTC
-	TRBV11-2	-	TRBJ2-7	CASSLLLQGGEQYF	TGTGCCAGCAGCTTGCTCCTCCAGGGTGGCGAGCAGTACTTC
once	TRBV19	-	TRBJ1-1	CASNGGHLNTEAFF	TGTGCCAGTAATGGTGGCCACCTGAACACTGAAGCTTTCTTT
few	TRBV20-1	TRBD1	TRBJ2-2	CSASGTALTGELFF	TGCAGTGCTAGTGGGACAGCCCTCACCGGGGAGCTGTTTTTT
-	TRBV27	-	TRBJ1-1	CASSLSGINTEAFF	TGTGCCAGCAGTTTATCGGGCATCAACACTGAAGCTTTCTTT
-	TRBV7-2	-	TRBJ1-2	CASSSLPAVEFEGGYTF	TGTGCCAGCAGCTCTTTACCCGCCGTGGAATTTGAGGGTGGCTACACCTTC
-	TRBV5-4	TRBD1	TRBJ2-2	CASSSDRGRTGELFF	TGTGCCAGCAGCAGTGACAGGGGGCGGACCGGGGAGCTGTTTTTT
-	TRBV12-3/TRBV12-4	-	TRBJ2-2	CASSEGLGELFF	TGTGCCAGCTCCGAGGGACTCGGGGAGCTGTTTTTT
-	TRBV18	TRBD1	TRBJ2-5	CASSLGQGQETQYF	TGTGCCAGCTCACTCGGACAGGGGCAAGAGACCCAGTACTTC
-	TRBV4-1	-	TRBJ2-7	CASSQDREEPAYEQYF	TGCGCCAGCAGCCAAGATAGAGAGGAGCCAGCCTACGAGCAGTACTTC
few	TRBV29-1	-	TRBJ2-3	CSVSIISGTDTQYF	TGCAGCGTTTCTATCATTAGCGGCACAGATACGCAGTATTTT
many	TRBV7-2	-	TRBJ1-6	CASSLLQGLTPLHF	TGTGCCAGCAGCTTACTACAGGGCTTAACACCCCTCCACTTT
-	TRBV4-1	TRBD1	TRBJ2-5	CASSQPGQGKETQYF	TGCGCCAGCAGCCAACCGGGACAGGGGAAGGAGACCCAGTACTTC
-	TRBV19	-	TRBJ1-4	CASNPGVGRSEKLFF	TGTGCCAGTAACCCCGGGGTAGGGAGGAGTGAAAAACTGTTTTTT
-	TRBV19	-	TRBJ1-3	CASSSPRSGNTIYF	TGTGCCAGTAGTTCTCCCCGCTCTGGAAACACCATATATTTT
few	TRBV15	-	TRBJ1-2	CATRLGLTNYGYTF	TGTGCCACCAGGCTGGGACTTACTAACTATGGCTACACCTTC
-	TRBV10-3	TRBD1	TRBJ1-3	CAISSPGTGQNTIYF	TGTGCCATCAGCTCCCCCGGGACAGGGCAAAACACCATATATTTT
-	TRBV5-6	-	TRBJ1-3	CASSDMARYGNTIYF	TGTGCCAGCAGCGATATGGCGAGGTACGGAAACACCATATATTTT
-	TRBV5-1	-	TRBJ1-1	CASSFQGYGTEAFF	TGCGCCAGCAGCTTCCAGGGGTATGGCACTGAAGCTTTCTTT
-	TRBV11-2	-	TRBJ2-2	CASSLDRQGYTGELFF	TGTGCCAGCAGCTTAGATAGGCAGGGGTACACCGGGGAGCTGTTTTTT
-	TRBV2	-	TRBJ2-3	CASTAQGTDTQYF	TGTGCCAGCACGGCCCAGGGTACAGATACGCAGTATTTT
-	TRBV18	TRBD1	TRBJ1-1	CASSPNRDRGEAFF	TGTGCCAGCTCACCAAACCGGGACAGGGGTGAAGCTTTCTTT
-	TRBV5-4	TRBD2	TRBJ2-3	CASSPGLSGGNTDTQYF	TGTGCCAGCAGCCCGGGACTAAGCGGGGGCAACACAGATACGCAGTATTTT
-	TRBV4-1	TRBD2	TRBJ2-3	CASSRALAGNTDTQYF	TGCGCCAGCAGCCGCGCCTTAGCGGGGAACACAGATACGCAGTATTTT